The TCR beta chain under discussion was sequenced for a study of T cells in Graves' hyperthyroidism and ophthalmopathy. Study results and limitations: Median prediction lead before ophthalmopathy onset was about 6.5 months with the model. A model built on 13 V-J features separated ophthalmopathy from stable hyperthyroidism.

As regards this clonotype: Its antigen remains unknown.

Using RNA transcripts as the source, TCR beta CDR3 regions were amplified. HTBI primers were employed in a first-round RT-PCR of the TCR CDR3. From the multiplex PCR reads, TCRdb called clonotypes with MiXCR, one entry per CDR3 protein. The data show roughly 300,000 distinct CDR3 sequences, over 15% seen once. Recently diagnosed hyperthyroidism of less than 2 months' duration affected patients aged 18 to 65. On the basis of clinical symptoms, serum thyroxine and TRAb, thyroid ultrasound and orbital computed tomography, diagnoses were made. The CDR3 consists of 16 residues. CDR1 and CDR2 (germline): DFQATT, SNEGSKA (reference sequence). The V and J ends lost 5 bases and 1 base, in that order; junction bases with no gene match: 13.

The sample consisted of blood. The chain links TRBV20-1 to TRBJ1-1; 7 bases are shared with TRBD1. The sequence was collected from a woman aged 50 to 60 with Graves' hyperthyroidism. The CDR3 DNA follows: TGCAGTGCTCCGTTACCGCCGGGACAGTCGAACACTGAAGCTTTCTTT. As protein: CSAPLPPGQSNTEAFF.